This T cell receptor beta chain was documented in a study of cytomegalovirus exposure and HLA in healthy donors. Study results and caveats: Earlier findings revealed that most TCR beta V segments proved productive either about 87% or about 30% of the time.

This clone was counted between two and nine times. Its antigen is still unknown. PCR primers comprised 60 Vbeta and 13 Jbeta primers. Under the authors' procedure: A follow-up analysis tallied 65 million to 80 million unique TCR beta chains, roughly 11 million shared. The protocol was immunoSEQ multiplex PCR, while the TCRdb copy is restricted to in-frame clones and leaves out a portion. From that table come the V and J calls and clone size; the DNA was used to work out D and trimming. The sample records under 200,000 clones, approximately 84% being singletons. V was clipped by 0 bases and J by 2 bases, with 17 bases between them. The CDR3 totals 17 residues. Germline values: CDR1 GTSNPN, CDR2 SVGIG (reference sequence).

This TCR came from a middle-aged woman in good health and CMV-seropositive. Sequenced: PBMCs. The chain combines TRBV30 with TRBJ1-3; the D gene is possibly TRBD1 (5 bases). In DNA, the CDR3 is TGTGCCTGGAGTGTACTCGGGGGACCTCGGGCTGGAAACACCATATATTTT. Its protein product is CAWSVLGGPRAGNTIYF.